This T cell receptor (beta chain) was sequenced for a study of cytomegalovirus exposure and HLA in healthy donors. Study overall: HLA-typed donors were the source of approximately 86 million unique TCRs held in an early data release.

About this clone: Its antigen is not identified.

Broader study findings: A later analysis linked a missense variant in DCLRE1C to the trimming of TCR beta V and J genes.

The CDR3 runs 15 residues. Germline-derived CDR1 and CDR2 are SGHAT and FQNNGV. Trimming took off 6 bases at V and 8 bases at J, with 22 bases between the two ends. PCR primers comprised 60 Vbeta and 13 Jbeta primers. The data were produced by immunoSEQ multiplex PCR, yet TCRdb's version contains in-frame clones alone and is incomplete. The table shows roughly 100,000 clones, with approximately 64% occurring only once. This receptor was identified in a woman in her 50s in good health and CMV-seropositive. This sequence joins TRBV11-2 and TRBJ1-2; TRBD1 might be the D (5 bases). The sample comprised PBMCs. The CDR3 nucleotides read TGTGCCAGCAGTAGGACACCCGCAGAACCGGAAGGCTACACCTTC. Encoded protein: CASSRTPAEPEGYTF.